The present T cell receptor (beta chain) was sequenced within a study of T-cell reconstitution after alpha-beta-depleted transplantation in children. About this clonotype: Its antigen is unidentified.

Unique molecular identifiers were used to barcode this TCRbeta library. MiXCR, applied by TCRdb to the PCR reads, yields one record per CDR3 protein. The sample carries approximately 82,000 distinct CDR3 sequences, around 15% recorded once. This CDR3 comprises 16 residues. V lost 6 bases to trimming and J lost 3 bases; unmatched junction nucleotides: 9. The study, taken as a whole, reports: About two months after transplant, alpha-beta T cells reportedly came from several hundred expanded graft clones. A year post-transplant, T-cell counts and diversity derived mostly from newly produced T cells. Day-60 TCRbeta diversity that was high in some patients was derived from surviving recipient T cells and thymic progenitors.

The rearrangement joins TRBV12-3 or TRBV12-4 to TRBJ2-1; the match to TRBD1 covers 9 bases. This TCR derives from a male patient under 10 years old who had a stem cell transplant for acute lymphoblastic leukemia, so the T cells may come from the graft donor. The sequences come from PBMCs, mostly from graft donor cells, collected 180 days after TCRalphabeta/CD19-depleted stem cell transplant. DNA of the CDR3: TGTGCCAGCAGCAACAGCGGGACAGGGAACTACAATGAGCAGTTCTTC. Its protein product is CASSNSGTGNYNEQFF.